These T cell receptor beta chains were read from a single sample in a study of spatial heterogeneity in lung cancer. TCRdb called the 5' RACE reads again in MiXCR, with one record for every CDR3 protein. This table holds more than 25,000 distinct CDR3 sequences, 7.1% found once. Sequenced material: lung tumor tissue, taken at surgery. These receptors were collected from a male donor with early-stage non-small cell lung cancer. The CDR3 runs from the conserved cysteine through the conserved F or W. The order of the fields is clone size, D gene, V gene, J gene, CDR3 DNA, CDR3 protein. A D gene is named only where the DNA matches it firmly. Expanded clones are given a class, and other clones once, few, many or no size at all.

>many|.|TRBV28|TRBJ2-7
TGTGCCAGCAGGACAGAGTTGATATCCTACGAGCAGTACTTC
CASRTELISYEQYF
>many|.|TRBV6-1|TRBJ1-2
TGTGCCAGCATGACTAGGAACTATGGCTACACCTTC
CASMTRNYGYTF
>many|TRBD1|TRBV5-5|TRBJ1-5
TGTGCCAGCAGCCTCTTTTTCACAGGGGGGAACCCTCAGCCCCAGCATTTT
CASSLFFTGGNPQPQHF
>many|.|TRBV10-3|TRBJ2-3
TGTGCCATCAGTGAGTCGGGGCTTGCAGATACGCAGTATTTT
CAISESGLADTQYF
>few|.|TRBV7-9|TRBJ1-5
TGTGCCAGCAGCTTAAGGGGCGACGGGGATCAGCCCCAGCATTTT
CASSLRGDGDQPQHF
>few|TRBD2|TRBV20-1|TRBJ2-3
TGCAGTGCTAGAGATCCGAAGCGGGGGGCGACAGATACGCAGTATTTT
CSARDPKRGATDTQYF
>.|TRBD2|TRBV28|TRBJ2-3
TGTGCCAGCAGCCCCAGGACTAGCGGGGCGAGCACAGATACGCAGTATTTT
CASSPRTSGASTDTQYF
>many|.|TRBV10-3|TRBJ2-7
TGTGCCATCAGTGAGAATCCCCTGGCGGGTGCATACGAGCAGTACTTC
CAISENPLAGAYEQYF
>medium-sized|.|TRBV29-1|TRBJ2-6
TGCAGCGTTTCGGGGGCTGGGGCCAACGTCCTGACTTTC
CSVSGAGANVLTF
>many|TRBD1|TRBV20-1|TRBJ1-2
TGCAGTGCTAGAGATTGGAGACAGGGGCAGGGATATGGCTACACCTTC
CSARDWRQGQGYGYTF
>many|TRBD2|TRBV4-2|TRBJ2-3
TGTGCCAGCAGCCAACCCGATTCGGGAGGCGGTAGCACAGATACGCAGTATTTT
CASSQPDSGGGSTDTQYF
>many|TRBD1|TRBV9|TRBJ2-5
TGTGCCAGCAGCGCCCGGACAGGGAAGAATTGGCAAGAGACCCAGTACTTC
CASSARTGKNWQETQYF
>.|.|TRBV27|TRBJ1-2
TGTGCCAGCAGCACCGGGGCCATATATGGCTACACCTTC
CASSTGAIYGYTF
>.|TRBD2|TRBV29-1|TRBJ2-7
TGCAGCTCCAGAACCGGGGGGTACGAGCAGTACTTC
CSSRTGGYEQYF
>medium-sized|TRBD1|TRBV6-5|TRBJ2-7
TGTGCCAGCAGTTCCCCCGGTCCGACAGGGGCCTACGAGCAGTACTTC
CASSSPGPTGAYEQYF
>many|.|TRBV6-2/TRBV6-3|TRBJ2-7
TGTGCCACCTTTCGGCAGGGTAGCCACGAGCAGTACTTC
CATFRQGSHEQYF
>many|TRBD1|TRBV6-5|TRBJ2-2
TGTGCCAGCAGTTGGGACAGCAACACCGGGGAGCTGTTTTTT
CASSWDSNTGELFF
>.|TRBD1|TRBV18|TRBJ2-3
TGTGCCAGCTCCCTGGACAGGGCATTGAGCACAGATACGCAGTATTTT
CASSLDRALSTDTQYF
>few|.|TRBV7-6|TRBJ1-3
TGTGCCAGCAGCTCGAGGGGCTTAACAAGCTCTGGAAACACCATATATTTT
CASSSRGLTSSGNTIYF
>few|TRBD1|TRBV20-1|TRBJ1-6
TGCAGTGCTAGTGACAGGGGAGAGGCCTATAATTCACCCCTCCACTTT
CSASDRGEAYNSPLHF
>many|TRBD1|TRBV9|TRBJ1-6
TGTGCCAGCAGCGTGCACAGGGGTGATAATTCACCCCTCCACTTT
CASSVHRGDNSPLHF
>few|TRBD2|TRBV20-1|TRBJ2-1
TGCAGTGCTCAGGGACTAAGCAGGGTCAATGAGCAGTTCTTC
CSAQGLSRVNEQFF
>.|.|TRBV30|TRBJ1-3
TGTGCCTGGAGTGTTTTGGGAATCGGAAACACCATATATTTT
CAWSVLGIGNTIYF
>few|.|TRBV10-1|TRBJ1-1
TGCGCCAGCAGTGAGTCTGGTTTAGACGGAGGCACTGAAGCTTTCTTT
CASSESGLDGGTEAFF
>many|.|TRBV5-1|TRBJ1-1
TGCGCCAGCAGCTTGGTTCCGGATCCGAACACTGAAGCTTTCTTT
CASSLVPDPNTEAFF
>many|TRBD2|TRBV20-1|TRBJ2-3
TGCAGTGCTATCCTCCTCTCACTAGCGGGGCACACAGATACGCAGTATTTT
CSAILLSLAGHTDTQYF
>.|.|TRBV7-2|TRBJ1-5
TGTGCCAGCAGCTTTAGTAGGGACTGGAATCAGCCCCAGCATTTT
CASSFSRDWNQPQHF
>.|.|TRBV19|TRBJ1-5
TGTGCCAGTAGTATCGCCGGGACCGGACGACCCCAGCATTTT
CASSIAGTGRPQHF
>.|.|TRBV11-2|TRBJ2-1
TGTGCCAGCAGCTCCCGAACGGGGCGTTACAATGAGCAGTTCTTC
CASSSRTGRYNEQFF
>many|.|TRBV20-1|TRBJ1-5
TGCAGTGCTCGGTCGACCAATCAGCCCCAGCATTTT
CSARSTNQPQHF
>.|.|TRBV20-1|TRBJ1-2
TGCAGTGCTAGAGTAATCTCTCGGAGGGGCTACACCTTC
CSARVISRRGYTF
>.|TRBD1|TRBV28|TRBJ2-1
TGTGCCAGCAGTTTATTCAACGTAGGGGGCACTGAGCAGTTCTTC
CASSLFNVGGTEQFF
>many|TRBD2|TRBV10-1|TRBJ2-1
TGCGCCAGCAGTGAGTCTCTAGCGGGGAGGAATGAGCAGTTCTTC
CASSESLAGRNEQFF
>.|.|TRBV6-5|TRBJ2-2
TGTGCCAGCAGTTATTCAGGGGTGGGCGGGGAGCTGTTTTTT
CASSYSGVGGELFF
>.|TRBD1|TRBV7-2|TRBJ1-2
TGTGCCAGCAGCCCGGTGGGACAGCACTATGGCTACACCTTC
CASSPVGQHYGYTF
>many|.|TRBV6-4|TRBJ2-5
TGTGCCAGCAGAGGTGGATGGGGTAACCAAGAGACCCAGTACTTC
CASRGGWGNQETQYF
>many|TRBD2|TRBV6-5|TRBJ2-1
TGTGCCAGCAGTTCTCTAGCGGGGGCCTACAATGAGCAGTTCTTC
CASSSLAGAYNEQFF
>many|.|TRBV6-2/TRBV6-3|TRBJ1-2
TGTGCCGCCTCCGAACAGGGCTATGGCTACACCTTC
CAASEQGYGYTF
>many|.|TRBV6-5|TRBJ1-2
TGTGCCAGCAGTTCTCCGAGGGTGAACTATGGCTACACCTTC
CASSSPRVNYGYTF